This TCR beta chain was retrieved from a study of T-cell reconstitution after alpha-beta-depleted transplantation in children. Notes on the study in general: Expanded graft clones numbering several hundred reportedly gave rise to alpha-beta T cells about two months after transplant. Surviving recipient T cells and thymic progenitors accounted for the high day-60 TCRbeta diversity observed in some patients. T-cell counts and diversity at one year following transplant were attributed mainly to newly produced T cells.

The TCRbeta library incorporated unique molecular identifiers. TCRdb re-called the PCR reads with MiXCR, one entry per CDR3 protein. This sample has a few hundred thousand distinct CDR3 sequences, with roughly 11% found just once. This clonotype was observed many times. Its cognate antigen is unknown. Trimming removed 6 bases from V and 2 bases from J, with 29 bases in between. This CDR3 region has 20 residues. CDR1 and CDR2 (germline): SGHRS, YFSETQ. The chain uses TRBV5-1 and TRBJ1-4, with D uncertain. The sample here was peripheral blood, taken 180 days after TCRalphabeta/CD19-depleted stem cell transplant. This TCR derives from a male patient between 2 and 10 years old who had a stem cell transplant for chronic granulomatous disease, so the T cells may come from the graft donor. CDR3 region: CASKYGVPTAGDWTNEKLFF. The DNA for the CDR3 is TGCGCCAGCAAATACGGGGTCCCGACTGCCGGGGATTGGACTAATGAAAAACTGTTTTTT.